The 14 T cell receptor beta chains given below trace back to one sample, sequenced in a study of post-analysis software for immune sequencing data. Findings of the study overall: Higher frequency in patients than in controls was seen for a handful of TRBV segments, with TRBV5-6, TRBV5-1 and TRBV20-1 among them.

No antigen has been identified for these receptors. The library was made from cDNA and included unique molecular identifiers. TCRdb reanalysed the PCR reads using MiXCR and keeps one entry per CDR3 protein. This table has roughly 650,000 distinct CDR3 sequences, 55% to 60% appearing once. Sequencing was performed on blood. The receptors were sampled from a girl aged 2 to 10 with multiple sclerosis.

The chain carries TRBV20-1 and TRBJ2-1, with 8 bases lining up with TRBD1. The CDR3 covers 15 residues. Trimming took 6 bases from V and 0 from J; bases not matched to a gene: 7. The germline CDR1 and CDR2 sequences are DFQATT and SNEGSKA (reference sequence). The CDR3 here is CSAAPDRVSYNEQFF. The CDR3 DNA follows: TGCAGTGCCGCCCCGGACAGGGTCTCCTACAATGAGCAGTTCTTC.

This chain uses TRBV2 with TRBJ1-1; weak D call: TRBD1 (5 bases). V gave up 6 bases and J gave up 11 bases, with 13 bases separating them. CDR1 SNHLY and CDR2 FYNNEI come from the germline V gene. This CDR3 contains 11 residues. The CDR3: CASRETGQAFF. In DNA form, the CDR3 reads TGTGCCAGCAGAGAGACGGGGCAGGCTTTCTTT.

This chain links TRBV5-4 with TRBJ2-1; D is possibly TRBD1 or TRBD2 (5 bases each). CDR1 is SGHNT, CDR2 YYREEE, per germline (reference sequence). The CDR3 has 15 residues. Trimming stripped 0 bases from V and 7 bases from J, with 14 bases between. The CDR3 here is CASSLAGPAENEQFF. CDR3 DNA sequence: TGTGCCAGCAGCTTGGCGGGGCCTGCGGAGAATGAGCAGTTCTTC.

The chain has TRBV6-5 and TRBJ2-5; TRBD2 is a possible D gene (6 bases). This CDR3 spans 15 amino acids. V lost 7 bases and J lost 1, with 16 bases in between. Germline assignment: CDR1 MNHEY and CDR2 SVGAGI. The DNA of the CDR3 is TGTGCCAGCACACCTTATGCGGGATTCCAAGAGACCCAGTACTTC. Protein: CASTPYAGFQETQYF.

The CDR3 region is CASSSSTTEAFF. In DNA, the CDR3 is TGTGCCAGCAGCTCGAGCACTACTGAAGCTTTCTTT. The chain joins TRBV28 to TRBJ1-1; D unclear. This CDR3 contains 12 residues. The V end lost 6 bases, the J end lost 5 bases, and 10 bases lay between the germline ends. The germline CDR1 and CDR2 sequences are MDHEN and SYDVKM.

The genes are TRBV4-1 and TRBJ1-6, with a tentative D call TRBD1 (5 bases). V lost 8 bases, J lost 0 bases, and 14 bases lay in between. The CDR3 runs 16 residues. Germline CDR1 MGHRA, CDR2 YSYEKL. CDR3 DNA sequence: TGCGCCAGCGGCGAGGCCGACAGCTCCTATAATTCACCCCTCCACTTT. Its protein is CASGEADSSYNSPLHF.

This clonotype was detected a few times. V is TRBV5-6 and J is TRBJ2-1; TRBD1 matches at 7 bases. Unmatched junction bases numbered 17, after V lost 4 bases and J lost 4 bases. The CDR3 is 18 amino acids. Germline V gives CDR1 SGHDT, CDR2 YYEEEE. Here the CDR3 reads CASSQTGNSPSKYNEQFF. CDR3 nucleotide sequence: TGTGCCAGCAGCCAGACAGGGAATTCCCCCTCAAAGTACAATGAGCAGTTCTTC.

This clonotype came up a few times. Here the CDR3 reads CASSLRTGGAKNIQYF. The CDR3 bases are TGTGCCAGCAGTCTACGGACAGGGGGTGCCAAAAACATTCAGTACTTC. The chain joins TRBV12-3 or TRBV12-4 to TRBJ2-4, with 10 bases that match TRBD1. The CDR3 runs 16 residues. The J segment lost 1 base and the V segment lost 5 bases, leaving 5 bases of the junction unmatched.

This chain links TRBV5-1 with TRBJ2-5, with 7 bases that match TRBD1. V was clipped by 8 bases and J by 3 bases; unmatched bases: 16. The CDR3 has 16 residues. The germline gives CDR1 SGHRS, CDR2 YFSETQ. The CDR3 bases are TGCGCCAGGAGACTCCAGACAGGGTGGATTAAAGAGACCCAGTACTTC. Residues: CARRLQTGWIKETQYF.

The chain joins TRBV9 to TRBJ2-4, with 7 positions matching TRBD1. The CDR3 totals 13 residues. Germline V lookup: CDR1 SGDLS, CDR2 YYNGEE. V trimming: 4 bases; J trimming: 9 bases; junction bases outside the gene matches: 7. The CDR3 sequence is CASSLPGQSIQYF. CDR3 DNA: TGTGCCAGCAGCCTTCCGGGACAGAGCATTCAGTACTTC.

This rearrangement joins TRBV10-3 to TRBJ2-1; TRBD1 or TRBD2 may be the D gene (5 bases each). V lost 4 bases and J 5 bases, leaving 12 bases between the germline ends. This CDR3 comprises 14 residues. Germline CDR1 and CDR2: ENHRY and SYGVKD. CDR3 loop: CAISVRGQNNEQFF. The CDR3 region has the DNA TGTGCCATCAGTGTGAGGGGCCAAAACAATGAGCAGTTCTTC.

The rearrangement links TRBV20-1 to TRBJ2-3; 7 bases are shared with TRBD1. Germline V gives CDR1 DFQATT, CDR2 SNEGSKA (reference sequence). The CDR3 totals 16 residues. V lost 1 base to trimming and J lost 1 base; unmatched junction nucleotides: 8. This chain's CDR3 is CSARARQGLGTDTQYF. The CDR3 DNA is TGCAGTGCTAGAGCCAGACAGGGATTAGGCACAGATACGCAGTATTTT.

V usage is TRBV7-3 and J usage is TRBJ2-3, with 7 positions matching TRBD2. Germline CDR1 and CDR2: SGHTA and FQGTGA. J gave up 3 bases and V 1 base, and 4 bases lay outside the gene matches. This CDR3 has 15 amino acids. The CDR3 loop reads CASSLSLAVTDTQYF. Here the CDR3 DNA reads TGTGCCAGCAGCTTAAGTCTAGCGGTTACAGATACGCAGTATTTT.

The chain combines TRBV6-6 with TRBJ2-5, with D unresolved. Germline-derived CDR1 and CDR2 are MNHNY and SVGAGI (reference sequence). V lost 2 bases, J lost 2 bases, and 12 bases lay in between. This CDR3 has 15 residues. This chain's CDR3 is CASSYPVGQQETQYF. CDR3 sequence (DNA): TGTGCCAGCAGTTACCCGGTAGGGCAGCAAGAGACCCAGTACTTC.